This T cell receptor (beta chain) was captured by sequencing in a study of beta chain features in type 1 diabetes. CD45RO/CCR7/CD25/CD127/CD95/CD27 sorting isolated CD4+ naive, central memory, regulatory and stem cell-like memory cells. Study conclusions and caveats: TCRB CDR3 length was moderately but significantly reduced in all four CD4+ subsets of Type 1 diabetes patients.

A note on this clone: The antigen is unknown.

Since all of the isolated RNA was reverse transcribed, expressed TCRB transcripts were what got sequenced. The average read count of naive, central memory and regulatory T cell samples was about 3.57 million. Sequencing was performed with immunoSEQ multiplex PCR; in TCRdb, only in-frame clones are kept and a portion is missing. This sample has around 160,000 clones, with 6.5% to 10% found just once. Germline CDR1 is LGHNA and CDR2 is YSLEER. The V gene end was trimmed by 0 bases and the J gene end by 8 bases; junction bases not matched to a gene: 14. The CDR3 totals 17 residues. The receptor's source is a young woman with type 1 diabetes. What was sequenced was central memory CD4+ T cells from blood. The chain uses TRBV4-3 and TRBJ1-2; 8 bases match TRBD1. This CDR3 reads CASSQDFGQGAFRGYTF. CDR3 DNA: TGCGCCAGCAGCCAAGATTTCGGGCAGGGGGCTTTCCGGGGCTACACCTTC.